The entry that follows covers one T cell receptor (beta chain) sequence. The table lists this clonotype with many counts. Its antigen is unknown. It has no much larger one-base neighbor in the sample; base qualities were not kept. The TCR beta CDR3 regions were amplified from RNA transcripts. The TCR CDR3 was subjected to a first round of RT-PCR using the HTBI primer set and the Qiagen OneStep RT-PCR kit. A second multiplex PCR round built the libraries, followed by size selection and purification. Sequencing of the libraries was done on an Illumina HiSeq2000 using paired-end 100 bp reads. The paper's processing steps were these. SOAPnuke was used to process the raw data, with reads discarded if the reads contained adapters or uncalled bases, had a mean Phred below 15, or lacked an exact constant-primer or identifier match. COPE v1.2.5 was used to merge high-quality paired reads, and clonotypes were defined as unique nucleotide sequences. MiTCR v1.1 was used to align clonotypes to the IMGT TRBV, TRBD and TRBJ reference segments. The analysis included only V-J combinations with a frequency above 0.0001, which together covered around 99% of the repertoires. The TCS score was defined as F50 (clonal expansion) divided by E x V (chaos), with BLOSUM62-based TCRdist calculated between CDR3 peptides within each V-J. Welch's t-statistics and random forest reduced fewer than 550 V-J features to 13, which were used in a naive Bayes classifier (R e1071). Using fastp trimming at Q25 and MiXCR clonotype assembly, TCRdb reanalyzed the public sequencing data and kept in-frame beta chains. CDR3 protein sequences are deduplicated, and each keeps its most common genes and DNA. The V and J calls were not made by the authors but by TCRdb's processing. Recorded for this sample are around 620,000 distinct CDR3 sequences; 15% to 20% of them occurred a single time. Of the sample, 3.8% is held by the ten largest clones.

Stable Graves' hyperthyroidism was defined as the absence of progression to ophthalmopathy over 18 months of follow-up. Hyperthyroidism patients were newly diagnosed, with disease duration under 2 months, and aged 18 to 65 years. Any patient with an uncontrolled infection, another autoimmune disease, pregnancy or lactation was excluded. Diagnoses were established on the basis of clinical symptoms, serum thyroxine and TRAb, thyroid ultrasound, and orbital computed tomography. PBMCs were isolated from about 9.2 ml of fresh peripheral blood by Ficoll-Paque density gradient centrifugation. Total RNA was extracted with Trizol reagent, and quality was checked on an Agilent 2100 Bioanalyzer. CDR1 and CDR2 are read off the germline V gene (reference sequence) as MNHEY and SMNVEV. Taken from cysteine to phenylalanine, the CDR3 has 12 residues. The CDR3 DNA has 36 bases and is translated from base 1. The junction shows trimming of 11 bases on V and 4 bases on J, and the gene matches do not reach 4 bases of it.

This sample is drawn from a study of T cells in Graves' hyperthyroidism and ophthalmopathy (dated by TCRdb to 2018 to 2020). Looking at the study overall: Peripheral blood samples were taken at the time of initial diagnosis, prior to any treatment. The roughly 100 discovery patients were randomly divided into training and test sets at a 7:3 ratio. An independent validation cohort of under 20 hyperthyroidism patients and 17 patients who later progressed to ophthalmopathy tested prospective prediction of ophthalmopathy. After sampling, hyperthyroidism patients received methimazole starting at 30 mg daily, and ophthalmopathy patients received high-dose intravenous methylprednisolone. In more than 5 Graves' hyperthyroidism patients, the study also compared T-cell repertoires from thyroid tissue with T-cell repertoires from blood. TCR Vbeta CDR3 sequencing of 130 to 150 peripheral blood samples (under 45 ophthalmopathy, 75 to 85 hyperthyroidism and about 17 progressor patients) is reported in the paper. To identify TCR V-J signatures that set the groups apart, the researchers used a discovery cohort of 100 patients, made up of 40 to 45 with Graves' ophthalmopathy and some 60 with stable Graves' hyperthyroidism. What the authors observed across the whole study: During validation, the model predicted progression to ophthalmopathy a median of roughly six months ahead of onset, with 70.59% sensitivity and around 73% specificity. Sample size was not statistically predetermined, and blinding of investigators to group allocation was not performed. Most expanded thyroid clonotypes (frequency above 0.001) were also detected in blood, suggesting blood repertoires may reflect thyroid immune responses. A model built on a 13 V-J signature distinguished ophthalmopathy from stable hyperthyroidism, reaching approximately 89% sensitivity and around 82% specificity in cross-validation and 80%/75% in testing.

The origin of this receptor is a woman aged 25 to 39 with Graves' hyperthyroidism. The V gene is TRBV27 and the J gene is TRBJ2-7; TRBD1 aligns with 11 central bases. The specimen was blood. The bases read TGTGCCGTAGGACAGGGGGCTTACGAGCAGTACTTC. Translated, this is CAVGQGAYEQYF.